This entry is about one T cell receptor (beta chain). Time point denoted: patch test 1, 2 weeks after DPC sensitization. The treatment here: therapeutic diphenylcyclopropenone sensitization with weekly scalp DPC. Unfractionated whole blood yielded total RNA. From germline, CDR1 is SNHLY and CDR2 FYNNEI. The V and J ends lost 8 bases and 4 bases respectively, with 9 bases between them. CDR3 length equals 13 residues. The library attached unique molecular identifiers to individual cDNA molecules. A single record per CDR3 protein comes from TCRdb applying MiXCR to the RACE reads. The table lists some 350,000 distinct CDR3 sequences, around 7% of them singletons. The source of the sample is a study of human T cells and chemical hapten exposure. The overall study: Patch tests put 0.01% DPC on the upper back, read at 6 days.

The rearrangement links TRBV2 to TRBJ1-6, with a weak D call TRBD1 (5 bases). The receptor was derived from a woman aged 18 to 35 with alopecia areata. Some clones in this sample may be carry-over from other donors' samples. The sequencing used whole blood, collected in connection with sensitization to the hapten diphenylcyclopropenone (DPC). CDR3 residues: CASLGAYNSPLHF. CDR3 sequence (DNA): TGTGCCAGCCTAGGGGCTTATAATTCACCCCTCCACTTT.